This record looks at one TCR beta chain sequence and its context. This sample is part of a study of blood T cell repertoires in COVID-19. Study in general: The United States, Italy and Spain were the sources of the acute and convalescent COVID-19 samples. PBMCs, B-cell-depleted T cells, or T cells provided the cDNA or gDNA that made up the material.

Original handling: By means of reference gene primer amplification, nucleated cell counts were estimated. Profiled with immunoSEQ multiplex PCR; TCRdb holds only in-frame clones, not every one. V and J calls and clone size are as listed in that table; D and trimming were resolved from the DNA. The table records some 33,000 clones, 70% to 90% of them present only once. Input material: peripheral blood. The receptor's source is a human donor in a cohort sampled during active COVID-19.

The CDR3 protein is CASSEQGQPQHF. The CDR3 DNA sequence: TGTGCCAGCAGTGAACAGGGTCAGCCCCAGCATTTT. The gene calls are TRBV2 and TRBJ1-5; a weak D match, TRBD1 (5 bases). The CDR3 length is 12 residues. Trimming took 2 bases from V and 6 from J, leaving 5 bases between them. CDR1 and CDR2 (germline): SNHLY, FYNNEI.